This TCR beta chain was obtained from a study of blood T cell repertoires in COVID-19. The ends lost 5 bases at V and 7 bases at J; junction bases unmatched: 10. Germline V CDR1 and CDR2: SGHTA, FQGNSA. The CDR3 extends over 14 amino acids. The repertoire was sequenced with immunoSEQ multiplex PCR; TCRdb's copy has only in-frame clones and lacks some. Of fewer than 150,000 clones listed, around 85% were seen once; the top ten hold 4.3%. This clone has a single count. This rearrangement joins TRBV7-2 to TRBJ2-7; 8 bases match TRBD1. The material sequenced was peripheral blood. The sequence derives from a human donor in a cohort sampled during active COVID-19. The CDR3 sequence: CASSASQGAREQYF. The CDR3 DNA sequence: TGTGCCAGCAGCGCGAGCCAGGGGGCTCGGGAGCAGTACTTC.